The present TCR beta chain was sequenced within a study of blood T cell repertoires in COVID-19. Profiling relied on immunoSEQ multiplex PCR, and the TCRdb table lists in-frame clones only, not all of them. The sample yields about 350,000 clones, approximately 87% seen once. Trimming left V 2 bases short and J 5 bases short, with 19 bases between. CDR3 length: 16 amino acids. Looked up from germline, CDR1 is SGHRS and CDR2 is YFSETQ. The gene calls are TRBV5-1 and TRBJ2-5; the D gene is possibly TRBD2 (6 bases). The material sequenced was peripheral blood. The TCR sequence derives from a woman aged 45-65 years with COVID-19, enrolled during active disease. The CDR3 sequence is CASSFWVYGSGETQYF. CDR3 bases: TGCGCCAGCAGCTTTTGGGTTTACGGGAGCGGTGAGACCCAGTACTTC. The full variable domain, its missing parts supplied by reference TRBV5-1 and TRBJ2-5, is KAGVTQTPRYLIKTRGQQVTLSCSPISGHRSVSWYQQTPGQGLQFLFEYFSETQRNKGNFPGRFSGRQFSNSRSEMNVSTLELGDSALYLCASSFWVYGSGETQYFGPGTRLLVL.